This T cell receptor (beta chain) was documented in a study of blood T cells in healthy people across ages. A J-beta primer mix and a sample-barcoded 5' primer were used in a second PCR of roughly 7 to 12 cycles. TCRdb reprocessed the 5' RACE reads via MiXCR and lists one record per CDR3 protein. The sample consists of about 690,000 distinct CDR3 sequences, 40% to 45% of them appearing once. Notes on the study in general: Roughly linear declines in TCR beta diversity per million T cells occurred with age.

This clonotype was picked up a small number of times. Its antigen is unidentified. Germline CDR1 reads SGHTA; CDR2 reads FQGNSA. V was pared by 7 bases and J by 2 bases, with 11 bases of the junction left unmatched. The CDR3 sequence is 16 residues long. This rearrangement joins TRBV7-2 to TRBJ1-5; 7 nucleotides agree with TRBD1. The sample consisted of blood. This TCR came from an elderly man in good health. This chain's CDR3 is CASKSQGMNGNQPQHF. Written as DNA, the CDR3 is TGTGCCAGCAAGTCACAGGGGATGAATGGCAATCAGCCCCAGCATTTT.